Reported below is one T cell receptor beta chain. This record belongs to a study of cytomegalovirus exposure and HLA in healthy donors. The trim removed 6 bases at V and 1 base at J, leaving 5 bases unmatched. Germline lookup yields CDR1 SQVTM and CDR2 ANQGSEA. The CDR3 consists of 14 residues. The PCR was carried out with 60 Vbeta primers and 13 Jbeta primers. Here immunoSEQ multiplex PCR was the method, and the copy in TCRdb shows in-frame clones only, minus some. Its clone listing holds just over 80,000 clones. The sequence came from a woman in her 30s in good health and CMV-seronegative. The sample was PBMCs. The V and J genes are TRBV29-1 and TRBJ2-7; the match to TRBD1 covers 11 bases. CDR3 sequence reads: CSVWGTGGSYEQYF. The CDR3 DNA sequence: TGCAGCGTATGGGGGACAGGGGGTTCCTACGAGCAGTACTTC.